This T cell receptor (beta chain) was captured by sequencing in a study of blood T cell repertoires in COVID-19. In assigning cohorts, the study relied on participant-reported clinical history. Among Cohort 3 donors, those recovered had two negative PCRs, clearance, or symptom resolution. Produced via immunoSEQ multiplex PCR; TCRdb's table is partial and in-frame only. The sample yields 200,000 to 250,000 clones, approximately 90% seen once. This CDR3 spans 13 amino acids. Between the trimmed V and J ends, which lost 0 bases and 7 bases, there was a span of 9 bases. Germline loops: CDR1 MNHNS, CDR2 SASEGT.

Sequencing input: PBMCs or T cells enriched from blood (not recorded which). The source of this sequence is a woman aged 25 to 39 who had recovered from COVID-19. V is TRBV6-1 and J is TRBJ1-1; D unclear. CDR3 coding DNA: TGTGCCAGCAGTGAAGCCCCAGGAATTGAAGCTTTCTTT. Translating it yields CASSEAPGIEAFF.